The 28 T cell receptor beta chains listed next were all sequenced from one sample in a study of T cells in Graves' hyperthyroidism and ophthalmopathy. There were TCR beta CDR3 regions amplified from RNA transcripts. HTBI primers were the set used in a first-round RT-PCR of the TCR CDR3. TCRdb re-called the multiplex PCR reads with MiXCR, one entry per CDR3 protein. Among almost 500,000 distinct CDR3 sequences listed, approximately 22% were seen once. The sequenced sample was blood. The receptor set was obtained from a woman in her seventies with Graves' ophthalmopathy.

This chain connects TRBV12-3 or TRBV12-4 to TRBJ2-3; no firm D call. CDR3 size: 11 residues. V was shortened by 4 bases and J by 8 bases, with 7 bases between the two germline ends. The CDR3 here is CASSSPATQYF. The CDR3 nucleotides are TGTGCCAGCAGTTCCCCGGCTACGCAGTATTTT.

This clonotype was counted ten times or more. This chain connects TRBV12-3 or TRBV12-4 to TRBJ1-2; D is ambiguous. This CDR3 comprises 13 residues. V was cut by 6 bases and J by 0 bases, with 8 bases left in between. The CDR3, as DNA: TGTGCCAGCAGCCTTGAGTCTAACTATGGCTACACCTTC. Amino acid sequence: CASSLESNYGYTF.

This chain connects TRBV25-1 to TRBJ2-7, with 7 nucleotides matching TRBD2. V lost 1 base and J lost 7; bases outside the gene matches: 13. The CDR3 extends over 16 amino acids. CDR1 and CDR2 from the germline V gene are MGHDK and SYGVNS. The CDR3 DNA sequence: TGTGCCAGCAGTGAATGGGAGGGTTCGGGAGTGAAAGAGCAGTACTTC. This sequence encodes CASSEWEGSGVKEQYF.

CDR3 DNA sequence: TGTGCCTGGAGCCTTGGGGGACCCCACACTGAAGCTTTCTTT. Protein product: CAWSLGGPHTEAFF. The chain has TRBV30 and TRBJ1-1; TRBD1 might be the D (5 bases). CDR1 is GTSNPN, CDR2 SVGIG, per germline (reference sequence). The CDR3 consists of 14 residues. The V and J ends lost 3 bases and 3 bases respectively, with 14 bases between them.

The rearrangement uses TRBV19 and TRBJ2-6; D is undetermined. The CDR3 has 13 amino acids. V dropped 3 bases and J dropped 4 bases, with 4 bases sitting between them. CDR1 LNHDA and CDR2 SQIVND come from the germline V gene (reference sequence). CDR3 nucleotides: TGTGCCAGTAGTATTCTAGGGGCCAACGTCCTGACTTTC. This encodes CASSILGANVLTF.

This clonotype was seen at least ten times. The V gene is TRBV29-1, the J gene TRBJ1-1; unclear D gene. Germline V gene data show CDR1 as SQVTM and CDR2 as ANQGSEA. V was clipped by 6 bases and J by 6 bases, with 8 bases between them. The CDR3 runs 10 residues. CDR3 sequence (DNA): TGCAGCGTGCTAACTCCTGAAGCTTTCTTT. The encoded protein is CSVLTPEAFF.

This sequence joins TRBV7-9 and TRBJ2-5, with D possibly TRBD2 on 5 matching bases. Trimming stripped 0 bases from V and 5 bases from J, with 13 bases between. There are 15 residues in the CDR3. Germline assignment: CDR1 SEHNR and CDR2 FQNEAQ (reference sequence). In nucleotides, the CDR3 is TGTGCCAGCAGCTTAGCTTGGTCAGGCGGGGAGACCCAGTACTTC. Its protein product is CASSLAWSGGETQYF.

Only a few counts were recorded for this clonotype. The chain uses TRBV10-3 and TRBJ1-5, with D unclear. Germline loops: CDR1 ENHRY, CDR2 SYGVKD. Trimming took off 9 bases at V and 3 bases at J, with 9 bases between the two ends. The CDR3 contains 12 residues. The CDR3 DNA reads as TGTGCCATAACTGACAACAATCAGCCCCAGCATTTT. Its protein product is CAITDNNQPQHF.

This clonotype was seen repeatedly, ten times or more. This chain links TRBV3-1 with TRBJ2-5; perhaps D is TRBD1 or TRBD2 (5 bases each). Germline V CDR1 and CDR2: LGHDT, YNNKEL (reference sequence). The ends were cut back, 4 bases at V and 10 bases at J, with 16 bases in the middle. The CDR3 extends over 13 amino acids. DNA for the CDR3: TGTGCCAGCAGCCCTCGGGACGGCGCCTTCCAGTACTTC. Translation gives CASSPRDGAFQYF.

The chain combines TRBV9 with TRBJ1-2; 7 positions agree with TRBD1. V was clipped by 3 bases and J by 4 bases; unmatched bases: 9. This CDR3 spans 15 amino acids. The germline V gene has CDR1 SGDLS and CDR2 YYNGEE. The DNA of the CDR3 is TGTGCCAGCAGCGCGGAGAGGGGGCGAGGCTATGGCTACACCTTC. Protein sequence: CASSAERGRGYGYTF.

This clonotype was found a few times. The CDR3 DNA is TGTGCCAGCAGTGAGGGAGGAGGGTTGGGCGAGCAGTACTTC. This encodes CASSEGGGLGEQYF. The chain combines TRBV6-1 with TRBJ2-7; D possibly corresponds to TRBD2 (6 bases). Germline V gives CDR1 MNHNS, CDR2 SASEGT. Trimming cost V 3 bases and J 6 bases, with 15 bases left between them. The CDR3 contains 14 residues.

This chain uses TRBV19 with TRBJ2-7; either TRBD1 or TRBD2 may supply D (5 bases each). The V end lost 7 bases, the J end lost 5 bases, and 18 bases lay between the germline ends. CDR3 length: 14 residues. CDR1 LNHDA and CDR2 SQIVND come from the germline V gene (reference sequence). The DNA of the CDR3 is TGTGCCAGTAAACCGGGACCCGCTGTGGACGAGCAGTACTTC. It translates to CASKPGPAVDEQYF.

This clonotype was counted only a few times. This chain links TRBV20-1 with TRBJ2-2; D possibly corresponds to TRBD2 (6 bases). Deletions cut 6 bases from V and 5 bases from J, with 16 bases between. Germline lookup yields CDR1 DFQATT and CDR2 SNEGSKA (reference sequence). This CDR3 comprises 14 residues. In DNA form, the CDR3 reads TGCAGTGCCGGGAGCTACGCAGGGACCGGGGAGCTGTTTTTT. This sequence encodes CSAGSYAGTGELFF.

This clonotype came up many times. The chain joins TRBV2 to TRBJ1-2; no clear D. Germline assignment: CDR1 SNHLY and CDR2 FYNNEI. The CDR3 runs to 14 residues. V dropped 6 bases and J dropped 7 bases, with 18 bases sitting between them. The CDR3 loop is CASSPLVGASGYTF. CDR3 coding DNA: TGTGCCAGCAGCCCCCTTGTGGGTGCGTCTGGCTACACCTTC. Combining the CDR3 with reference TRBV2 and TRBJ1-2 gives the whole variable domain EPEVTQTPSHQVTQMGQEVILRCVPISNHLYFYWYRQILGQKVEFLVSFYNNEISEKSEIFDDQFSVERPDGSNFTLKIRSTKLEDSAMYFCASSPLVGASGYTFGSGTRLTVV.

This clonotype was counted between two and nine times. The chain links TRBV6-2 or TRBV6-3 to TRBJ1-4; no firm D call. Germline V gene data show CDR1 as MNHEY and CDR2 as SVGEGT. This CDR3 region has 13 residues. V lost 2 bases and J 5 bases, leaving 6 bases between the germline ends. In nucleotides, the CDR3 is TGTGCCAGCAGTTACGCGTGGAATGAAAAACTGTTTTTT. This codes for CASSYAWNEKLFF.

To note about this clonotype: A much larger clone sits a single nucleotide away, making a read error possible. J is TRBJ2-7 and V is TRBV6-2 or TRBV6-3; TRBD2 aligns across 10 bases. CDR1 and CDR2 from the germline V gene are MNHEY and SVGEGT. The CDR3 has 16 residues. Losses at the gene ends were 10 bases for V and 1 base for J; bases not matched to a gene: 13. The CDR3 reads CATRPNSGRQSYEQYF. The DNA for the CDR3 is TGTGCCACCAGGCCTAATAGCGGGAGGCAATCCTACGAGCAGTACTTC.

This chain uses TRBV10-2 with TRBJ1-2; 9 bases match TRBD1. J was trimmed by 6 bases and V by 6 bases; bases with no gene match: 11. In germline, CDR1 is WSHSY, CDR2 SAAADI. The CDR3 spans 15 residues. The CDR3 protein is CASSPGQGSGNGYTF. CDR3 nucleotide sequence: TGCGCCAGCAGCCCTGGACAGGGGTCGGGGAATGGCTACACCTTC.

The chain is built from TRBV6-1 and TRBJ1-2; no clear D gene. This CDR3 has 12 residues. Germline values: CDR1 MNHNS, CDR2 SASEGT. V was pared by 8 bases and J by 6 bases, with 13 bases between. For the CDR3, the DNA is TGTGCCAGCGGGCAAACTATCGATGGCTACACCTTC. Protein product: CASGQTIDGYTF.

This clonotype has ten or more counts. The chain combines TRBV7-2 with TRBJ1-2, with 8 nucleotides matching TRBD1. V shed 5 bases and J 2 bases; nucleotides not matched to a gene: 7. The germline gives CDR1 SGHTA, CDR2 FQGNSA. The CDR3 spans 15 residues. CDR3 region: CASSPWTGSNYGYTF. CDR3 DNA: TGTGCCAGCAGCCCATGGACAGGGAGCAACTATGGCTACACCTTC.

This clonotype was observed a single time. V is TRBV6-5 and J is TRBJ1-2, with D uncertain. The germline CDR1 and CDR2 sequences are MNHEY and SVGAGI. V shed 5 bases and J shed 7 bases, with 20 bases lying between them. The CDR3 extends over 15 amino acids. The CDR3 region has the DNA TGTGCCAGCAGTAACCCCATTGGGGTTTCGAGTGGCTACACCTTC. Its translation is CASSNPIGVSSGYTF.

A few counts support this clonotype. This sequence joins TRBV5-1 and TRBJ2-1; D remains ambiguous. The CDR3 runs 14 residues. The ends were cut back, 0 bases at V and 6 bases at J, with 10 bases in the middle. CDR1 is SGHRS and CDR2 is YFSETQ in the germline V gene. CDR3 DNA sequence: TGCGCCAGCAGCTTGGCCTTTCAGCGCAATGAGCAGTTCTTC. As protein: CASSLAFQRNEQFF.

The chain joins TRBV28 to TRBJ2-2, with a tentative D call TRBD1 (6 bases). V was cut by 3 bases and J by 5 bases, with 7 bases left in between. Germline V gives CDR1 MDHEN, CDR2 SYDVKM. The CDR3 covers 13 residues. The CDR3 region is CASSFTGTGELFF. The CDR3 DNA sequence: TGTGCCAGCAGTTTCACAGGGACCGGGGAGCTGTTTTTT.

This clonotype occurred a few times. V usage is TRBV20-1 and J usage is TRBJ2-1; TRBD2 matches at 11 bases. The germline gives CDR1 DFQATT, CDR2 SNEGSKA (reference sequence). The ends lost 0 bases at V and 2 bases at J; junction bases unmatched: 9. The CDR3 is 18 amino acids. CDR3 protein: CSARDGLAGLSAYNEQFF. In DNA form, the CDR3 reads TGCAGTGCTAGAGATGGACTAGCGGGCTTATCAGCCTACAATGAGCAGTTCTTC.

The J gene is TRBJ1-5, the V gene TRBV28; D is perhaps TRBD1 (6 bases). CDR1 is MDHEN and CDR2 is SYDVKM in the germline V gene. This CDR3 spans 17 amino acids. The germline V and J ends were trimmed by 6 bases and 4 bases, with 22 bases remaining between them. CDR3 sequence: CASSQPWRRGSNQPQHF. CDR3 DNA sequence: TGTGCCAGCAGCCAACCCTGGCGCAGGGGTTCAAATCAGCCCCAGCATTTT. Drawing the rest from reference TRBV28 and TRBJ1-5, the complete variable domain is DVKVTQSSRYLVKRTGEKVFLECVQDMDHENMFWYRQDPGLGLRLIYFSYDVKMKEKGDIPEGYSVSREKKERFSLILESASTNQTSMYLCASSQPWRRGSNQPQHFGDGTRLSIL.

This chain connects TRBV9 to TRBJ2-5; TRBD2 matches 13 bases. CDR1 and CDR2 from the germline V gene are SGDLS and YYNGEE. This CDR3 contains 17 residues. Losses at the gene ends were 3 bases for V and 4 bases for J; bases not matched to a gene: 9. CDR3 region: CASSAGGGLAGTETQYF. The DNA for the CDR3 is TGTGCCAGCAGCGCAGGCGGGGGACTAGCGGGAACAGAGACCCAGTACTTC.

This clonotype came up once. The CDR3: CASSLDAGGPGAYEQYF. The CDR3 DNA reads TGTGCCAGCAGCTTAGATGCGGGCGGGCCCGGGGCCTACGAGCAGTACTTC. This chain links TRBV7-9 with TRBJ2-7, with a tentative D call TRBD2 (5 bases). CDR1 and CDR2 (germline): SEHNR, FQNEAQ (reference sequence). The germline V and J ends were trimmed by 1 base and 2 bases, with 18 bases remaining between them. The CDR3 length is 17 residues.

This sequence joins TRBV15 and TRBJ2-2; D ambiguous. CDR1 and CDR2 from the germline V gene are LNHNV and YYDKDF (reference sequence). The V end lost 0 bases, the J end lost 7 bases, and 9 bases lay between the germline ends. This CDR3 comprises 14 residues. The CDR3: CATSRDSVSGELFF. The CDR3 bases are TGTGCCACCAGCAGAGATTCGGTGAGCGGGGAGCTGTTTTTT.

V and J are TRBV10-2 and TRBJ2-3; TRBD2 is a possible D gene (5 bases). The CDR3 has 15 amino acids. V was trimmed by 0 bases and J by 6 bases, leaving 13 bases between them. Germline values: CDR1 WSHSY, CDR2 SAAADI. The CDR3 region has the DNA TGCGCCAGCAGTGAGTCCGGTGGGAGAACTGATACGCAGTATTTT. It encodes CASSESGGRTDTQYF.